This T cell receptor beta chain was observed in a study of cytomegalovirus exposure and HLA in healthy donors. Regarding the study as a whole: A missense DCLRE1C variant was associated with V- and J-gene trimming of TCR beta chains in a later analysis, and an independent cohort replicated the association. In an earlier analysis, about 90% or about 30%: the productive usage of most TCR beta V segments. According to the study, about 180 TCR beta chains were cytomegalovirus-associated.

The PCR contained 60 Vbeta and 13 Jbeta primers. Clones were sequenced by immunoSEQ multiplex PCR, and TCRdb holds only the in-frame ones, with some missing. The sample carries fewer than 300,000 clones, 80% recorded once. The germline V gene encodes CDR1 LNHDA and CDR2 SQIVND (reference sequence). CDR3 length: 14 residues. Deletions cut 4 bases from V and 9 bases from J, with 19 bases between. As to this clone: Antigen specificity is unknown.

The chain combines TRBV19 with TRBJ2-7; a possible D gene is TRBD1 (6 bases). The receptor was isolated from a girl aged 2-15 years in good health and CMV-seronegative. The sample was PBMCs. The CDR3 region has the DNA TGTGCCAGTAGTACAGCGTCAAACAGGGCGGTGCAGTACTTC. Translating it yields CASSTASNRAVQYF.